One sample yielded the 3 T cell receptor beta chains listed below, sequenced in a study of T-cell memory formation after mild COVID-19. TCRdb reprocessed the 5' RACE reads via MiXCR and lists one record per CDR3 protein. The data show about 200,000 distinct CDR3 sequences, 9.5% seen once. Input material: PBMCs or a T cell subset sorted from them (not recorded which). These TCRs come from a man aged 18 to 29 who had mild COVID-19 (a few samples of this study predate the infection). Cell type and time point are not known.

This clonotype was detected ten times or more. The CDR3 here is CASSLHPGTRGEQYV. CDR3 DNA: TGTGCCAGCAGCTTACATCCCGGGACTAGAGGCGAGCAGTACGTC. V usage is TRBV5-4 and J usage is TRBJ2-7; 8 nucleotides agree with TRBD2. CDR3 length equals 15 residues. The J segment lost 6 bases and the V segment lost 2 bases, leaving 10 bases of the junction unmatched. Germline V gene data show CDR1 as SGHNT and CDR2 as YYREEE (reference sequence).

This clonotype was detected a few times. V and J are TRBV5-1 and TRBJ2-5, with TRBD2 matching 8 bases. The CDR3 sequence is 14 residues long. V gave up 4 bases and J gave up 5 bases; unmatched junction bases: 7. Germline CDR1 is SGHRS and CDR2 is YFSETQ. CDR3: CASSVGGASETQYF. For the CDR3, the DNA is TGCGCCAGCAGCGTCGGGGGGGCGTCGGAGACCCAGTACTTC.

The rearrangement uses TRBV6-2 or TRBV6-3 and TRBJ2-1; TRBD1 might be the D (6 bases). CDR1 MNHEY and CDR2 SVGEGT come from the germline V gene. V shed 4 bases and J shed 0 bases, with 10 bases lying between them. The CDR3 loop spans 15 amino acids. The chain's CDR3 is CASSFLGGSYNEQFF. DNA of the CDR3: TGTGCCAGCAGTTTCCTAGGGGGCTCCTACAATGAGCAGTTCTTC.